Each of the 32 T cell receptor beta chains below was sequenced from the same sample in a study of neurological immune-mediated disorders. In TCRdb, the 5' RACE reads were re-called with MiXCR into one record per CDR3 protein. The table shows about 90,000 distinct CDR3 sequences, with over 10% occurring only once. Stated time point: longitudinal time-point 2. Sequenced input: PBMCs. The source is a female donor with HTLV-1-associated myelopathy (HAM/TSP).

This clonotype has ten or more counts. This chain links TRBV24-1 with TRBJ2-1, with D tentatively TRBD1 or TRBD2 (7 bases each). The germline V gene encodes CDR1 KGHDR and CDR2 SFDVKD. This CDR3 is built from 15 residues. The V end was cut by 4 bases, the J end by 5 bases, with 14 bases between. The DNA of the CDR3 is TGTGCCACCAGTGACAGGGGGGGCCCGAACAATGAGCAGTTCTTC. Its protein is CATSDRGGPNNEQFF.

This clonotype appeared many times. V gene TRBV6-4 combines with J gene TRBJ2-1; 7 positions agree with TRBD1. The CDR3 runs to 13 residues. V shed 8 bases and J 8 bases; nucleotides not matched to a gene: 9. Germline V gene sequence: CDR1 MRHNA, CDR2 SNTAGT. CDR3 sequence (DNA): TGTGCCAGCGCGACAGGGCCCTGGGATGAGCAGTTCTTC. Its protein product is CASATGPWDEQFF.

This clonotype was observed at least ten times. The rearrangement uses TRBV5-1 and TRBJ2-2; no firm D call. V shed 0 bases and J shed 4 bases, with 10 bases lying between them. The CDR3 runs to 15 residues. The germline V gene encodes CDR1 SGHRS and CDR2 YFSETQ. For the CDR3, the DNA is TGCGCCAGCAGCTTGGGGACCGCGAGCACCGGGGAGCTGTTTTTT. It specifies CASSLGTASTGELFF.

This clonotype came up many times. The rearrangement uses TRBV2 and TRBJ2-4; D is ambiguous. Per germline, CDR1 SNHLY and CDR2 FYNNEI. This CDR3 region has 14 residues. Trimming shortened V by 2 bases and J by 4 bases, and 9 bases separated the two germline ends. The CDR3 is CASSEQDWKNIQYF. In DNA, the CDR3 is TGTGCCAGCAGTGAACAAGATTGGAAAAACATTCAGTACTTC. Using reference TRBV2 and TRBJ2-4 for the parts outside the CDR3, the full variable domain is EPEVTQTPSHQVTQMGQEVILRCVPISNHLYFYWYRQILGQKVEFLVSFYNNEISEKSEIFDDQFSVERPDGSNFTLKIRSTKLEDSAMYFCASSEQDWKNIQYFGAGTRLSVL.

This clonotype was seen at least ten times. The chain uses TRBV5-1 and TRBJ1-4; D call uncertain. Germline V gene lookup returns CDR1 SGHRS and CDR2 YFSETQ. V lost 0 bases to trimming and J lost 8 bases, with 17 bases between them. This CDR3 is built from 16 residues. CDR3 in amino acids: CASSLADGPLKEKLFF. In DNA form, the CDR3 reads TGCGCCAGCAGCTTGGCCGACGGCCCCTTGAAGGAAAAACTGTTTTTT.

This clonotype was found many times. V usage is TRBV20-1 and J usage is TRBJ2-2; D is possibly TRBD1 or TRBD2 (6 bases each). CDR1 and CDR2 (germline): DFQATT, SNEGSKA (reference sequence). Trimming shortened V by 5 bases and J by 1 base, and 14 bases separated the two germline ends. This CDR3 region has 15 residues. The CDR3 sequence is CSADSGAQNTGELFF. The CDR3 DNA is TGCAGTGCTGATTCGGGGGCGCAGAACACCGGGGAGCTGTTTTTT.

This clonotype came up many times. V gene TRBV4-1 combines with J gene TRBJ2-3; D call uncertain. V was pared by 2 bases and J by 4 bases, with 10 bases between. The CDR3 has 14 residues. Germline loops: CDR1 MGHRA, CDR2 YSYEKL. CDR3 region: CASSQLELSDTQYF. The CDR3 DNA reads as TGCGCCAGCAGCCAACTGGAGTTATCAGATACGCAGTATTTT.

Ten or more counts support this clonotype. The gene calls are TRBV28 and TRBJ2-7; 10 nucleotides agree with TRBD2. This CDR3 spans 14 amino acids. The trim removed 8 bases at V and 0 bases at J, leaving 4 bases unmatched. The germline V gene encodes CDR1 MDHEN and CDR2 SYDVKM. The CDR3 reads CASRSGGSSYEQYF. The CDR3 region has the DNA TGTGCCAGCCGTAGCGGGGGGAGCTCCTACGAGCAGTACTTC.

There are many counts of this clonotype. The chain recombines TRBV5-1 with TRBJ1-3, with TRBD1 matching over 7 bases. This CDR3 has 18 amino acids. V shed 0 bases, J shed 1 base, and the junction held 10 bases outside the gene matches. Germline loops: CDR1 SGHRS, CDR2 YFSETQ. The CDR3 DNA reads as TGCGCCAGCAGCTTGGACACAGGGGCCCAAGGATCTGGAAACACCATATATTTT. It codes for CASSLDTGAQGSGNTIYF.

As to this clonotype: Possible read error: a much larger clone is one base away. V and J are TRBV12-3 or TRBV12-4 and TRBJ2-1; D is perhaps TRBD2 (5 bases). The CDR3 extends over 14 amino acids. V lost 5 bases and J lost 8, with 16 bases in between. The CDR3 sequence: CASSPAGDYYEQFF. CDR3 in DNA: TGTGCCAGCAGTCCGGCCGGGGATTACTATGAGCAGTTCTTC.

This rearrangement joins TRBV7-9 to TRBJ2-3; no firm D call. The CDR3 has 12 residues. V shed 6 bases and J shed 5 bases, with 9 bases lying between them. CDR1 is SEHNR, CDR2 FQNEAQ, per germline (reference sequence). CDR3 residues: CASRASLDTQYF. Here the CDR3 DNA reads TGTGCCAGCAGAGCCAGTTTAGATACGCAGTATTTT.

This clonotype was counted many times. The V gene is TRBV5-1, the J gene TRBJ2-6, with TRBD1 matching 10 bases. The CDR3 totals 19 residues. Losses at the gene ends were 4 bases for V and 3 bases for J; bases not matched to a gene: 13. Per germline, CDR1 SGHRS and CDR2 YFSETQ. The CDR3 protein is CASSSTLGQGVIGANVLTF. CDR3 bases: TGCGCCAGCAGCAGTACGCTTGGACAGGGGGTCATTGGGGCCAACGTCCTGACTTTC.

This clonotype showed up many times. The CDR3 protein is CASSVWGGTGELFF. The CDR3 coding sequence is TGTGCCAGCAGCGTCTGGGGGGGAACCGGGGAGCTGTTTTTT. The chain carries TRBV9 and TRBJ2-2; 7 bases agree with TRBD2. Germline V gives CDR1 SGDLS, CDR2 YYNGEE. The V and J ends lost 2 bases and 5 bases, in that order; junction bases with no gene match: 3. CDR3 size: 14 residues.

The sample holds many counts of this clonotype. This chain uses TRBV20-1 with TRBJ2-7; 11 nucleotides match TRBD2. The J segment lost 6 bases and the V segment lost 0 bases, leaving 10 bases of the junction unmatched. Per the germline V gene, CDR1 is DFQATT and CDR2 is SNEGSKA (reference sequence). This CDR3 has 16 amino acids. Written as DNA, the CDR3 is TGCAGTGCTAGAGATGCGGGTAGCGGGGGGGCCTCCGAGCAGTACTTC. Encoded protein: CSARDAGSGGASEQYF.

Many counts were recorded for this clonotype. The V call is TRBV12-3 or TRBV12-4, the J call TRBJ1-5; D gene unclear. Trimming took 6 bases from V and 3 from J, leaving 12 bases between them. The CDR3 is made up of 14 amino acids. This chain's CDR3 is CASSSSSTNQPQHF. The DNA of the CDR3 is TGTGCCAGCAGCAGCTCGTCCACCAATCAGCCCCAGCATTTT.

A note on this clonotype: Sequence at one end of the junction differs from germline and may be a read error. The gene calls are TRBV7-2 and TRBJ2-6, with TRBD2 matching over 10 bases. The CDR3 totals 19 residues. Germline values: CDR1 SGHTA, CDR2 FQGNSA. The CDR3 protein is CASSLVPASGGSGANVMTF. CDR3 nucleotides: TGTGCCAGCAGCTTAGTCCCGGCTAGCGGGGGTTCTGGGGCCAACGTCATGACTTTC.

In this sample, this clonotype turned up many times. The CDR3 sequence is CSALDRGRTDTQYF. The CDR3 bases are TGCAGTGCTCTAGACAGGGGGCGGACAGATACGCAGTATTTT. The V call is TRBV20-1, the J call TRBJ2-3; 10 nucleotides match TRBD1. With V trimmed by 5 bases and J by 3 bases, 5 bases remained unmatched. The length of the CDR3 is 14 residues. From germline, CDR1 is DFQATT and CDR2 SNEGSKA (reference sequence).

This clonotype appeared many times. This chain connects TRBV20-1 to TRBJ2-7; the D is unclear. With 0 bases removed from V and 3 bases from J, the gap between germline ends came to 3 bases. From germline, CDR1 is DFQATT and CDR2 SNEGSKA (reference sequence). The CDR3 loop spans 11 amino acids. The CDR3 region is CSARDYYEQYF. Here the CDR3 DNA reads TGCAGTGCTAGAGACTACTACGAGCAGTACTTC.

This clonotype was seen ten or more times. The chain links TRBV20-1 to TRBJ2-3, with D unresolved. CDR3 length equals 15 residues. Trimming took off 5 bases at V and 2 bases at J, with 17 bases between the two ends. The germline gives CDR1 DFQATT, CDR2 SNEGSKA (reference sequence). CDR3 nucleotides: TGCAGTGCTCCGAGCCTTGGACCTACCACAGATACGCAGTATTTT. It codes for CSAPSLGPTTDTQYF.

This clonotype was observed at least ten times. Germline and junction disagree at one end, which may indicate a read error. V is TRBV2 and J is TRBJ2-7; possibly TRBD1 for D (6 bases). The CDR3 spans 13 residues. In germline, CDR1 is SNHLY, CDR2 FYNNEI. The CDR3 loop reads CASSQDNRAPSVF. The CDR3 DNA reads TGTGCCAGCAGCCAAGATAACAGGGCTCCCTCTGTATTC.

This clonotype was recorded at least ten times. CDR3 DNA sequence: TGCAGTGCGACGCGGGAGGGGCGGTACGAGCAGTACTTC. Protein sequence: CSATREGRYEQYF. The gene calls are TRBV20-1 and TRBJ2-7; TRBD2 agrees at 9 bases. Germline V gene sequence: CDR1 DFQATT, CDR2 SNEGSKA (reference sequence). With V trimmed by 6 bases and J by 4 bases, 7 bases remained unmatched. The CDR3 length is 13 residues.

This clonotype was seen a few times. V is TRBV6-4 and J is TRBJ2-3; 7 positions match TRBD2. This CDR3 comprises 18 residues. V shed 4 bases and J 0 bases; nucleotides not matched to a gene: 13. The germline V gene has CDR1 MRHNA and CDR2 SNTAGT. As DNA, the CDR3 is TGTGCCAGCAGTGTCTTTGAGTTGGGGCGGGGGAGCACAGATACGCAGTATTTT. This gives the protein CASSVFELGRGSTDTQYF.

This clonotype was seen a few times. This sequence joins TRBV9 and TRBJ2-5; 8 nucleotides line up with TRBD2. From germline, CDR1 is SGDLS and CDR2 YYNGEE. J was trimmed by 1 base and V by 0 bases; bases with no gene match: 8. This CDR3 comprises 17 residues. The DNA for the CDR3 is TGTGCCAGCAGCGTAGCCGACCCTCGGGGGGGCCAAGAGACCCAGTACTTC. It encodes CASSVADPRGGQETQYF.

This clonotype was found many times. V and J are TRBV5-5 and TRBJ2-5, with 7 nucleotides matching TRBD2. CDR3 size: 14 residues. Looked up from germline, CDR1 is SGHKS and CDR2 is YYEKEE (reference sequence). V dropped 6 bases and J dropped 1; count of bases not matched to a gene: 6. CDR3 amino acids: CASTGTNLQETQYF. CDR3 DNA sequence: TGTGCCAGCACCGGGACTAACCTCCAAGAGACCCAGTACTTC.

This clonotype was seen ten or more times. V and J are TRBV12-3 or TRBV12-4 and TRBJ2-6; perhaps TRBD1 as D (5 bases). The CDR3 sequence is 15 residues long. The germline V and J ends were trimmed by 2 bases and 0 bases, with 5 bases remaining between them. As DNA, the CDR3 is TGTGCCAGCAGTTTACAGGGCTCTGGGGCCAACGTCCTGACTTTC. It yields the protein CASSLQGSGANVLTF.

This clonotype was found many times. The chain uses TRBV7-8 and TRBJ1-2; D gene ambiguous. Germline-derived CDR1 and CDR2 are SGHVS and FQNEAQ. V lost 4 bases, J lost 1 base, and 13 bases lay in between. The CDR3 runs 15 residues. The CDR3 sequence is CASSSTATVNYGYTF. CDR3 nucleotide sequence: TGTGCCAGCAGCTCAACAGCTACTGTTAACTATGGCTACACCTTC.

This clonotype was seen many times. The chain combines TRBV5-1 with TRBJ2-2; possible D gene TRBD1, 5 bases. The CDR3 extends over 17 amino acids. Germline assignment: CDR1 SGHRS and CDR2 YFSETQ. With 0 bases removed from V and 3 bases from J, the gap between germline ends came to 15 bases. CDR3 in amino acids: CASSLDPPTDYTGELFF. In DNA, the CDR3 is TGCGCCAGCAGCTTGGACCCACCGACAGATTACACCGGGGAGCTGTTTTTT.

This clonotype was counted ten times or more. The chain recombines TRBV3-1 with TRBJ1-6; the D gene is possibly TRBD1 (5 bases). Between the trimmed V and J ends, which lost 1 base and 4 bases, there was a span of 5 bases. The germline V gene has CDR1 LGHDT and CDR2 YNNKEL (reference sequence). The length of the CDR3 is 14 residues. This CDR3 is CASSQGQYNSPLHF. CDR3 bases: TGTGCCAGCAGCCAAGGACAGTATAATTCACCCCTCCACTTT.

In its sample, this clonotype was seen many times. The chain employs TRBV5-1 and TRBJ2-1; D ambiguous. Germline V gene lookup returns CDR1 SGHRS and CDR2 YFSETQ. The V end lost 1 base, the J end lost 3 bases, and 8 bases lay between the germline ends. This CDR3 comprises 14 residues. Here the CDR3 DNA reads TGCGCCAGCAGCTTGACGGGTAACTACAATGAGCAGTTCTTC. This sequence encodes CASSLTGNYNEQFF.

In this sample, this clonotype turned up a few times. The chain uses TRBV5-8 and TRBJ2-1; 8 bases fit TRBD1. The CDR3 has 15 amino acids. With V trimmed by 2 bases and J by 8 bases, 9 bases remained unmatched. Germline values: CDR1 SGHTS, CDR2 YDEGEE. CDR3 in DNA: TGTGCCAGCAGCTTTTTCGGGACAGGAGGCGATGAGCAGTTCTTC. Protein: CASSFFGTGGDEQFF.

This clonotype ranks as medium-sized. The chain carries TRBV5-1 and TRBJ2-3; possible D gene TRBD2, 6 bases. The CDR3 has 12 amino acids. The V gene's germline CDR1 is SGHRS and CDR2 YFSETQ. The germline V and J ends were trimmed by 3 bases and 6 bases, with 8 bases remaining between them. Here the CDR3 reads CASSWGDDTQYF. The CDR3 region has the DNA TGCGCCAGCAGCTGGGGGGATGATACGCAGTATTTT. Looking up the rest from reference TRBV5-1 and TRBJ2-3 gives the full variable domain: KAGVTQTPRYLIKTRGQQVTLSCSPISGHRSVSWYQQTPGQGLQFLFEYFSETQRNKGNFPGRFSGRQFSNSRSEMNVSTLELGDSALYLCASSWGDDTQYFGPGTRLTVL.

This clonotype was observed at least ten times. This rearrangement joins TRBV20-1 to TRBJ2-7; D possibly corresponds to TRBD1 (6 bases). The CDR3 is 16 amino acids. V gave up 1 base and J gave up 0 bases, with 16 bases separating them. Germline CDR1 is DFQATT and CDR2 is SNEGSKA (reference sequence). Written as DNA, the CDR3 is TGCAGTGCTAGAGGCTCGAACCGGGACATCTCCTACGAGCAGTACTTC. Translated: CSARGSNRDISYEQYF.